This TCR beta chain was sequenced for a study of shared clonotypes between healthy human individuals. General study points: Non-shared clonotypes were found to have lower generation probabilities than the clonotypes that were shared by all four of the sorted-subset donors.

CDR3 length: 15 residues. J was trimmed by 0 bases and V by 4 bases; bases with no gene match: 5. The V gene's germline CDR1 is LGHNA and CDR2 YNFKEQ. Donors included only healthy HIV-negative adults lacking recent acute infections or vaccinations. This clone appeared once. What it binds is unknown. Original processing notes: Junction-only immunoSEQ data arrived without quality scores, meaning filtering differed. Libraries were prepared by immunoSEQ multiplex PCR; TCRdb keeps only in-frame clonotypes and omits some of them. D and trimming come from the DNA, and the V and J calls and clone size come from that table. The sample yields some 630,000 clones, about two thirds seen once.

The rearrangement uses TRBV4-2 and TRBJ1-2, with 7 bases lining up with TRBD1. Sequencing used memory CD4+ T cells sorted from blood. Specified subset: CD45RA-negative fraction. The receptor's source is a woman in her thirties in good health. CDR3 amino acids: CASSLTGQTNYGYTF. CDR3 nucleotides: TGTGCCAGCAGCCTTACGGGACAGACTAACTATGGCTACACCTTC.